The text below deals with one T cell receptor beta chain. Losses at the gene ends were 5 bases for V and 5 bases for J; bases not matched to a gene: 8. This CDR3 has 14 residues. This entry comes from a study of CD8 T cells in Susac syndrome. In blood CD8+ and CD4+ T cells, TCR beta underwent sequencing. Purification of the CD8+ and CD4+ T cells relied on negative isolation, and TEMRA cells underwent FACS enrichment. RNA, at roughly 0.45 to 1 ug, was reverse transcribed with random hexamers. With immunoSEQ multiplex PCR, TCR beta CDR3 was amplified across 54 Vbeta and 13 Jbeta. TCRdb re-derived calls from the immunoSEQ multiplex PCR reads in MiXCR, one entry per CDR3 protein. The sample lists 300,000 to 350,000 distinct CDR3 sequences, about 90% seen once, with approximately 0.065% in the top ten.

The sequencing input was CD4+ T cells from PBMCs. The chain has TRBV12-3 or TRBV12-4 and TRBJ2-5, with TRBD1 matching over 7 bases. This clonotype was obtained from a human donor with multiple sclerosis. The CDR3 region is CASSPGTVVETQYF. The DNA of the CDR3 is TGTGCCAGCAGTCCTGGGACAGTTGTGGAGACCCAGTACTTC.